The 10 T cell receptor beta chains below were found in one sample sequenced in a study of blood T cell repertoires in COVID-19 (dated by TCRdb to the early 2020s). Library preparation was by the immunoSEQ multiplex PCR assay. As stored in TCRdb, this immuneACCESS dataset retains in-frame rearrangements with V and J assigned. A fraction of the clones does not appear; measured against another copy, unresolved V genes explain less than half of the discrepancy, and the remainder lacks a known reason. This sample has about 31,000 clones in its table, and 70% to 90% of those were observed once. Under 8% of the sample is in the top ten clones. The sequenced sample consisted of peripheral blood. These TCRs come from a man between 60 and 75 years old with COVID-19, enrolled during active disease.

This clone showed up just a few times. The chain is built from TRBV27 and TRBJ2-7; 8 nucleotides line up with TRBD1. CDR1 is MNHEY and CDR2 is SMNVEV in the germline V gene (reference sequence). CDR3 length: 17 residues. J gave up 5 bases and V 2 bases, and 14 bases lay outside the gene matches. CDR3 region: CASSLTPPGGGFHEQYF. CDR3 nucleotides: TGTGCCAGCAGTTTAACCCCTCCAGGGGGCGGATTCCACGAGCAGTACTTC.

The CDR3 spells CASIGRGYTGELFF. Here the CDR3 DNA reads TGTGCCAGTATCGGAAGGGGGTACACCGGGGAGCTGTTTTTT. The chain couples TRBV19 to TRBJ2-2; TRBD1 might be the D (6 bases). V was pared by 7 bases and J by 3 bases, with 12 bases between. This CDR3 has 14 residues. Per germline, CDR1 LNHDA and CDR2 SQIVND (reference sequence).

Turning to this clone: Sequence at one end of the junction differs from germline and may be a read error. The chain uses TRBV28 and TRBJ2-1; 8 bases fit TRBD2. This CDR3 spans 12 amino acids. Germline V lookup: CDR1 MDHEN, CDR2 SYDVKM. The DNA for the CDR3 is TGTGCCAGCAGTTTAGGGCCGGGACTAGGACTCTTC. It codes for CASSLGPGLGLF.

The J gene is TRBJ2-5, the V gene TRBV6-5; 10 bases align to TRBD2. Looked up from germline, CDR1 is MNHEY and CDR2 is SVGAGI. V shed 7 bases and J 4 bases; nucleotides not matched to a gene: 6. The length of the CDR3 is 14 residues. The CDR3 spells CASTSGSSGETQYF. The CDR3, as DNA: TGTGCCAGCACTAGCGGGAGTTCTGGAGAGACCCAGTACTTC.

This clone was observed a handful of times. The gene calls are TRBV28 and TRBJ1-1; D is ambiguous. V gave up 9 bases and J gave up 10 bases, with 15 bases separating them. The CDR3 spans 11 residues. Germline lookup yields CDR1 MDHEN and CDR2 SYDVKM. CDR3 sequence (DNA): TGTGCCAGTTCTTCCGGGAGGATAGCTTTCTTT. It codes for CASSSGRIAFF. Based on the CDR3 plus reference TRBV28 and TRBJ1-1, the full variable domain is DVKVTQSSRYLVKRTGEKVFLECVQDMDHENMFWYRQDPGLGLRLIYFSYDVKMKEKGDIPEGYSVSREKKERFSLILESASTNQTSMYLCASSSGRIAFFGQGTRLTVV.

DNA of the CDR3: TGTGCCAGCAGTCCCAGGAACACCGGGGAGCTGTTTTTT. Amino acid sequence: CASSPRNTGELFF. This chain joins TRBV27 and TRBJ2-2; D ambiguous. V lost 5 bases and J 1 base, leaving 5 bases between the germline ends. The CDR3 runs 13 residues. The V gene's germline CDR1 is MNHEY and CDR2 SMNVEV (reference sequence).

The chain employs TRBV27 and TRBJ2-2; TRBD2 agrees at 8 bases. CDR3 length: 16 residues. The J segment lost 2 bases and the V segment lost 5 bases, leaving 7 bases of the junction unmatched. Germline CDR1 MNHEY, CDR2 SMNVEV (reference sequence). The chain's CDR3 is CASSLRGRPNTGELFF. CDR3 DNA: TGTGCCAGCAGTCTTCGCGGGAGGCCAAACACCGGGGAGCTGTTTTTT.

The DNA for the CDR3 is TGCGCCAGCAGCTTGGGGGGGACTAGCGGCACAGATACGCAGTATTTT. Translated, it gives CASSLGGTSGTDTQYF. The chain recombines TRBV5-1 with TRBJ2-3, with 10 bases fitting TRBD2. Germline CDR1 and CDR2: SGHRS and YFSETQ. The CDR3 contains 16 residues. The ends lost 0 bases at V and 1 base at J; junction bases unmatched: 2.

The chain carries TRBV28 and TRBJ1-2; D unresolved. The CDR3 consists of 14 residues. Trimming stripped 5 bases from V and 5 bases from J, with 15 bases between. CDR1 is MDHEN, CDR2 SYDVKM, per germline. The CDR3 loop is CASSAYKGVYGYTF. CDR3 DNA: TGTGCCAGCAGTGCCTACAAGGGAGTTTATGGCTACACCTTC.

This chain joins TRBV15 and TRBJ1-5, with D perhaps matching TRBD1 (5 bases). Looked up from germline, CDR1 is LNHNV and CDR2 is YYDKDF (reference sequence). With 0 bases removed from V and 6 bases from J, the gap between germline ends came to 15 bases. The CDR3 is made up of 16 amino acids. In DNA, the CDR3 is TGTGCCACCAGCAGAGATGGAGGGGCCTCCGGTCAGCCCCAGCATTTT. Amino acid sequence: CATSRDGGASGQPQHF.